These 27 T cell receptor beta chains were sequenced from one sample in a study of shared clonotypes between healthy human individuals. Assay: immunoSEQ multiplex PCR; the TCRdb copy retains only in-frame clones and omits some. The table includes hundreds of thousands of clones, 80% to 95% detected once. Naivety among CD8 cells was defined by CD45RO negativity and positive CCR7 selection, thereby excluding terminally differentiated effector memory CD45RA+ cells. Sequenced input: naive CD8+ T cells sorted from blood. These receptors all stem from a man between 25 and 39 years old in good health.

This chain joins TRBV19 and TRBJ2-1, with D uncertain. The CDR3 covers 12 residues. Germline V gene sequence: CDR1 LNHDA, CDR2 SQIVND (reference sequence). Between the trimmed V and J ends, which lost 3 bases and 7 bases, there was a span of 7 bases. DNA for the CDR3: TGTGCCAGTAGTATCTCGACGAATGAGCAGTTCTTC. Its protein is CASSISTNEQFF.

The chain carries TRBV10-3 and TRBJ2-7; TRBD2 matches 9 bases. The ends lost 3 bases at V and 7 bases at J; junction bases unmatched: 10. Germline V gene sequence: CDR1 ENHRY, CDR2 SYGVKD. The CDR3 has 15 residues. The CDR3 coding sequence is TGTGCCATCAGTGATACGGCTAGCGGGAAACAAGAGCAGTACTTC. Translated, it gives CAISDTASGKQEQYF.

The chain couples TRBV6-6 to TRBJ1-4; D gene uncertain. The V gene lost 4 bases and the J gene lost 4 bases, with 1 base spanning the gap. The CDR3 runs 11 residues. CDR1 and CDR2 from the germline V gene are MNHNY and SVGAGI (reference sequence). CDR3 coding DNA: TGTGCCAGCAGTTTTAATGAAAAACTGTTTTTT. Its translation: CASSFNEKLFF.

The chain joins TRBV7-8 to TRBJ2-3; the match to TRBD2 covers 14 bases. V was clipped by 5 bases and J by 3 bases; unmatched bases: 4. Germline V lookup: CDR1 SGHVS, CDR2 FQNEAQ. This CDR3 comprises 16 residues. CDR3 in DNA: TGTGCCAGCAGCCCCCGGACTAGCGGGAGGACAGATACGCAGTATTTT. Amino acid sequence: CASSPRTSGRTDTQYF.

This chain links TRBV7-9 with TRBJ2-1, with TRBD2 matching over 10 bases. This CDR3 comprises 17 residues. The trim removed 4 bases at V and 4 bases at J, leaving 10 bases unmatched. Germline V gives CDR1 SEHNR, CDR2 FQNEAQ (reference sequence). CDR3 nucleotide sequence: TGTGCCAGCAGCTCCACGGTAGAACTAGCGGGATACAATGAGCAGTTCTTC. Protein sequence: CASSSTVELAGYNEQFF.

V and J are TRBV28 and TRBJ2-7; D may be TRBD2 (6 bases). CDR3 size: 15 residues. Germline V gives CDR1 MDHEN, CDR2 SYDVKM. V lost 1 base, J lost 0 bases, and 10 bases lay in between. CDR3 nucleotides: TGTGCCAGCAGTTTATATGCTAGCGCCTCCTACGAGCAGTACTTC. It encodes CASSLYASASYEQYF.

The CDR3 DNA sequence: TGCGCCAGCAGCATAAACGGCTACGGGGGAGTAGCGGGGGAGCTGTTTTTT. Translating gives CASSINGYGGVAGELFF. V and J are TRBV5-1 and TRBJ2-2; D perhaps matches TRBD2 (6 bases). Germline loops: CDR1 SGHRS, CDR2 YFSETQ. Trimming took 4 bases from V and 8 from J, leaving 24 bases between them. The CDR3 runs to 17 residues.

V gene TRBV7-9 combines with J gene TRBJ2-1; 9 nucleotides agree with TRBD2. This CDR3 region has 14 residues. Trimming took 5 bases from V and 4 from J; bases not matched to a gene: 3. CDR1 and CDR2 (germline): SEHNR, FQNEAQ (reference sequence). The CDR3 sequence is CASSTTSGYNEQFF. Here the CDR3 DNA reads TGTGCCAGCAGCACGACTAGCGGATACAATGAGCAGTTCTTC. Based on the CDR3 plus reference TRBV7-9 and TRBJ2-1, the full variable domain is DTGVSQNPRHKITKRGQNVTFRCDPISEHNRLYWYRQTLGQGPEFLTYFQNEAQLEKSRLLSDRFSAERPKGSFSTLEIQRTEQGDSAMYLCASSTTSGYNEQFFGPGTRLTVL.

The chain employs TRBV7-2 and TRBJ2-7; TRBD1 matches at 8 bases. The CDR3 contains 15 residues. The junction had 6 bases not matched to a gene; V was cut back by 5 bases and J by 0 bases. Germline V lookup: CDR1 SGHTA, CDR2 FQGNSA. The CDR3 protein is CASSPGQGLSYEQYF. Written as DNA, the CDR3 is TGTGCCAGCAGCCCTGGACAGGGTCTCTCCTACGAGCAGTACTTC.

The chain is built from TRBV11-3 and TRBJ1-1, with 7 bases fitting TRBD1. J lost 4 bases, V lost 1 base, and 3 bases had no gene match. Germline CDR1 reads SGHNT; CDR2 reads YENEEA. CDR3 size: 14 residues. The CDR3 region is CASSLAGQTTEAFF. The CDR3 region has the DNA TGTGCCAGCAGCTTAGCGGGACAGACCACTGAAGCTTTCTTT.

V gene TRBV7-9 combines with J gene TRBJ2-5; 8 nucleotides match TRBD2. The germline V gene encodes CDR1 SEHNR and CDR2 FQNEAQ (reference sequence). V lost 5 bases to trimming and J lost 5 bases; unmatched junction nucleotides: 7. CDR3 length: 14 amino acids. The DNA of the CDR3 is TGTGCCAGCAGCATGACTAGCGCGCGGGAGACCCAGTACTTC. Protein product: CASSMTSARETQYF. Full variable domain (rest looked up from reference TRBV7-9 and TRBJ2-5): DTGVSQNPRHKITKRGQNVTFRCDPISEHNRLYWYRQTLGQGPEFLTYFQNEAQLEKSRLLSDRFSAERPKGSFSTLEIQRTEQGDSAMYLCASSMTSARETQYFGPGTRLLVL.

Worth noting for this clone: The sample holds other DNA sequences that translate to the same CDR3. The chain has TRBV6-1 and TRBJ2-7; 10 nucleotides line up with TRBD2. V trimming: 2 bases; J trimming: 2 bases; junction bases outside the gene matches: 3. The CDR3 has 15 amino acids. CDR1 and CDR2 from the germline V gene are MNHNS and SASEGT. The CDR3 sequence: CASSERLAGAYEQYF. The CDR3 nucleotides read TGTGCCAGCAGTGAACGACTAGCGGGCGCCTACGAGCAGTACTTC.

CDR3 loop: CARSLISGRAYNEQFF. The CDR3 coding sequence is TGTGCCAGAAGCTTGATTAGCGGGAGGGCCTACAATGAGCAGTTCTTC. The chain has TRBV5-3 and TRBJ2-1; 11 positions agree with TRBD2. TRBV5-3 is given ORF status, its function remaining uncertain. Trimming removed 1 base from V and 2 bases from J; junction bases left unmatched: 2. This CDR3 is 16 amino acids long.

The V call is TRBV4-3, the J call TRBJ2-7; TRBD2 matches 7 bases. J gave up 3 bases and V 4 bases, and 15 bases lay outside the gene matches. The CDR3 contains 17 residues. The germline V gene encodes CDR1 LGHNA and CDR2 YSLEER. The chain's CDR3 is CASSPTPSAAGDYEQYF. CDR3 in DNA: TGCGCCAGCAGCCCGACCCCGAGTGCTGCGGGAGACTACGAGCAGTACTTC.

This sequence joins TRBV27 and TRBJ2-3; possible D gene TRBD1, 5 bases. The CDR3 consists of 14 residues. The V end was cut by 4 bases, the J end by 10 bases, with 18 bases between. CDR1 and CDR2 (germline): MNHEY, SMNVEV (reference sequence). The DNA for the CDR3 is TGTGCCAGCAGTTCCCAGGGATACTCTCCTTCGCAGTATTTT. This sequence encodes CASSSQGYSPSQYF.

This chain joins TRBV18 and TRBJ2-3; 8 bases map to TRBD1. CDR1 and CDR2 from the germline V gene are KGHSH and LQKENI. The V gene end was trimmed by 8 bases and the J gene end by 2 bases; junction bases not matched to a gene: 6. There are 14 residues in the CDR3. Here the CDR3 DNA reads TGTGCCAGCACCCAGGGGGCCTACACAGATACGCAGTATTTT. Its translation is CASTQGAYTDTQYF.

The chain links TRBV7-9 to TRBJ2-1; D is ambiguous. This CDR3 spans 14 amino acids. The germline V and J ends were trimmed by 1 base and 8 bases, with 12 bases remaining between them. Germline assignment: CDR1 SEHNR and CDR2 FQNEAQ (reference sequence). CDR3 sequence reads: CASSLETLRHEQFF. The CDR3 nucleotides are TGTGCCAGCAGCTTAGAGACCCTTCGACATGAGCAGTTCTTC.

The chain uses TRBV7-9 and TRBJ1-5, with 8 bases aligning to TRBD1. The CDR3 is 15 amino acids. The V gene's germline CDR1 is SEHNR and CDR2 FQNEAQ (reference sequence). The V gene end was trimmed by 3 bases and the J gene end by 2 bases; junction bases not matched to a gene: 3. CDR3 nucleotides: TGTGCCAGCAGCTTCGTGGGACAGGGCAATCAGCCCCAGCATTTT. It is translated as CASSFVGQGNQPQHF.

The chain combines TRBV5-1 with TRBJ2-1, with 13 bases that match TRBD2. Germline assignment: CDR1 SGHRS and CDR2 YFSETQ. V shed 1 base and J 6 bases; nucleotides not matched to a gene: 13. The CDR3 is made up of 19 amino acids. CDR3 DNA sequence: TGCGCCAGCAGCTTGCGCGGACAAGGGACTAGCGGGACCCGCAATGAGCAGTTCTTC. It encodes CASSLRGQGTSGTRNEQFF.

CDR3 residues: CASSVETPSPSPLHF. In nucleotides, the CDR3 is TGTGCCAGCAGCGTGGAAACTCCTTCGCCCTCACCCCTCCACTTT. V gene TRBV9 combines with J gene TRBJ1-6, with D unclear. The germline V and J ends were trimmed by 2 bases and 10 bases, with 16 bases remaining between them. The CDR3 covers 15 residues. Germline V gene lookup returns CDR1 SGDLS and CDR2 YYNGEE.

Here the CDR3 DNA reads TGCGCCAGCAGCCAGCTAGCGGGCACCTCCTACGAGCAGTACTTC. This translates into CASSQLAGTSYEQYF. The rearrangement joins TRBV4-1 to TRBJ2-7, with 8 positions matching TRBD2. Germline trimming cut 3 bases from V and 0 bases from J; bases unmatched to any gene: 4. The CDR3 totals 15 residues. Per the germline V gene, CDR1 is MGHRA and CDR2 is YSYEKL.

This clone was seen only once. The chain carries TRBV6-5 and TRBJ1-1; unclear D gene. Germline-derived CDR1 and CDR2 are MNHEY and SVGAGI. This CDR3 is 14 amino acids long. With 2 bases removed from V and 0 bases from J, the gap between germline ends came to 7 bases. In DNA form, the CDR3 reads TGTGCCAGCAGTTACGCAGCCATGAACACTGAAGCTTTCTTT. Translating it yields CASSYAAMNTEAFF.

This chain joins TRBV6-6 and TRBJ1-1; D unresolved. Trimming took 8 bases from V and 8 from J, leaving 6 bases between them. Germline assignment: CDR1 MNHNY and CDR2 SVGAGI (reference sequence). The length of the CDR3 is 9 residues. The CDR3 protein is CASGNEAFF. Here the CDR3 DNA reads TGTGCCAGCGGAAACGAAGCTTTCTTT.

This clone was recorded a few times. The chain carries TRBV4-1 and TRBJ1-5, with D perhaps matching TRBD1 (6 bases). This CDR3 contains 15 residues. The ends were cut back, 4 bases at V and 2 bases at J, with 12 bases in the middle. Germline CDR1 reads MGHRA; CDR2 reads YSYEKL. As DNA, the CDR3 is TGCGCCAGCAGCCCAACTAGACAGGGCAATCAGCCCCAGCATTTT. Protein sequence: CASSPTRQGNQPQHF.

The chain recombines TRBV10-2 with TRBJ2-7; 12 nucleotides align to TRBD2. The CDR3 runs to 14 residues. V lost 6 bases to trimming and J lost 3 bases; unmatched junction nucleotides: 3. Germline V CDR1 and CDR2: WSHSY, SAAADI. The CDR3 DNA is TGCGCCAGCAGGGAGACTAGCGGGGGCTACGAGCAGTACTTC. This codes for CASRETSGGYEQYF.

V is TRBV7-9 and J is TRBJ2-7; 11 bases are a match to TRBD2. In germline, CDR1 is SEHNR, CDR2 FQNEAQ (reference sequence). J gave up 2 bases and V 5 bases, and 17 bases lay outside the gene matches. The CDR3 covers 19 residues. The CDR3 DNA is TGTGCCAGCAGCCCTAGAGAGGTACTAGCGGGAGAGGACCCCTACGAGCAGTACTTC. The encoded protein is CASSPREVLAGEDPYEQYF.

This chain uses TRBV7-9 with TRBJ2-3; D unclear. Deletions cut 4 bases from V and 0 bases from J, with 8 bases between. The CDR3 length is 14 residues. The germline gives CDR1 SEHNR, CDR2 FQNEAQ (reference sequence). CDR3 amino acids: CASSSGRSTDTQYF. In DNA, the CDR3 is TGTGCCAGCAGCTCAGGACGGAGCACAGATACGCAGTATTTT.